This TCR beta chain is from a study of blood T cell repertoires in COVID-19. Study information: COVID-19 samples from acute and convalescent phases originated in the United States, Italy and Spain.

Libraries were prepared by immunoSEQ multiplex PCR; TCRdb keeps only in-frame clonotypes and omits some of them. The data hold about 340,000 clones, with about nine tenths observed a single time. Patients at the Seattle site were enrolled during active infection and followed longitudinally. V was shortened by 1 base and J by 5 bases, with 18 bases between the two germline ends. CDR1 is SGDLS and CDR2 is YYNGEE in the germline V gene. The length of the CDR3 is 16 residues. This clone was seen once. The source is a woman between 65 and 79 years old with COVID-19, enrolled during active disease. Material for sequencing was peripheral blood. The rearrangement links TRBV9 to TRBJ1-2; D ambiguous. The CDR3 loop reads CASSVSSSVAEYGYTF. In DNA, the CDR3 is TGTGCCAGCAGCGTAAGTTCGTCAGTGGCGGAGTATGGCTACACCTTC.